This record concerns one TCR beta chain sequence. Its antigen is undetermined. The data originate from a study of a mutant IDH1 vaccine in newly diagnosed glioma. Time point defined: week 23, last vaccination. All doses held 300 ug of mutant IDH1 20-mer peptide, with topical imiquimod. Clones were sequenced by immunoSEQ multiplex PCR, and TCRdb holds only the in-frame ones, with some missing. This repertoire shows approximately 66,000 clones, over 75% found once; its top ten account for approximately 12%. Sequencing used PBMCs, obtained from a glioma patient whose treatment included an IDH1 peptide vaccine. This clonotype was obtained from a man younger than 35 with glioma.

The CDR3 sequence: CASSPGGGTGILNTEAFF. The DNA for the CDR3 is TGCGCCAGCAGCCCCGGTGGGGGGACAGGGATATTGAACACTGAAGCTTTCTTT. V and J are TRBV5-1 and TRBJ1-1; the match to TRBD1 covers 9 bases. Trimming cost V 4 bases and J 0 bases; bases outside gene matches: 13. The CDR3 contains 18 residues. Germline lookup yields CDR1 SGHRS and CDR2 YFSETQ.